This T cell receptor beta chain was captured by sequencing in a study of T cell responses to AZD1222 COVID-19 vaccine. Sequencing used immunoSEQ multiplex PCR; TCRdb keeps in-frame clones, though not all of them. The data contain some 130,000 clones, approximately 90% of them seen just once; the ten biggest clones take up more than 1%. Germline V lookup: CDR1 SGHRS, CDR2 YFSETQ. V was pared by 4 bases and J by 1 base, with 12 bases between. The CDR3 consists of 15 residues. The source material was peripheral blood, sampled 28 days after the second AZD1222 dose. The genes are TRBV5-1 and TRBJ1-3; perhaps TRBD1 as D (5 bases). This TCR came from an adult who received the AZD1222 COVID-19 vaccine. This chain's CDR3 is CASSDAPGSGNTIYF. CDR3 bases: TGCGCCAGCAGCGACGCCCCAGGGTCTGGAAACACCATATATTTT.